This T cell receptor (beta chain) was sequenced during a study of cytomegalovirus exposure and HLA in healthy donors. Study-wide context: In a later analysis, the roughly 120 validation repertoires were reported to have used the same platform as the 650 to 800 first-cohort repertoires. Whole-study results and caveats: The classifier reportedly diagnosed cytomegalovirus status with high sensitivity and specificity.

Remarks on this clone: The antigen is undetermined.

Method: immunoSEQ multiplex PCR; TCRdb's copy keeps in-frame clones and lacks some. This table holds roughly 130,000 clones, under 90% found once. The trim removed 4 bases at V and 3 bases at J, leaving 9 bases unmatched. The length of the CDR3 is 16 residues. Germline V gene data show CDR1 as SGDLS and CDR2 as YYNGEE. This chain links TRBV9 with TRBJ2-5; 10 bases align to TRBD1. The clonotype was recovered from a man aged 25 to 40 in good health and CMV-seronegative. Sequencing was performed on PBMCs. The CDR3 DNA sequence: TGTGCCAGCAGCCCACAGACAGGGGGCGTTAAAGAGACCCAGTACTTC. Translated: CASSPQTGGVKETQYF.